What follows are 32 T cell receptor beta chains derived from one specimen sequenced in a study of T cell changes during pregnancy in multiple sclerosis. Libraries were prepared by immunoSEQ multiplex PCR; TCRdb keeps only in-frame clonotypes and omits some of them. The data show tens of thousands of clones, about 92% seen once. The input for sequencing was peripheral blood, taken in the first trimester of pregnancy. These receptors were obtained from a female donor in good health, enrolled as a control in a pregnancy study.

This rearrangement joins TRBV6-1 to TRBJ2-7; the D is unclear. The CDR3 runs to 15 residues. Trimming took off 1 base at V and 2 bases at J, with 12 bases between the two ends. Germline V gene lookup returns CDR1 MNHNS and CDR2 SASEGT. The DNA of the CDR3 is TGTGCCAGCAGTGAAGACAGTCTCAACCCCTACGAGCAGTACTTC. It specifies CASSEDSLNPYEQYF.

J is TRBJ2-7 and V is TRBV9; 13 bases agree with TRBD2. The V and J ends lost 0 bases and 3 bases, in that order; junction bases with no gene match: 0. Germline CDR1 reads SGDLS; CDR2 reads YYNGEE. CDR3 length: 15 residues. CDR3 sequence: CASSVGTSGSYEQYF. In nucleotides, the CDR3 is TGTGCCAGCAGCGTAGGGACTAGCGGGAGCTACGAGCAGTACTTC.

The count of this clone is one. The V and J genes are TRBV4-2 and TRBJ2-7; tentatively, D is TRBD2 (6 bases). The length of the CDR3 is 15 residues. V shed 1 base and J shed 0 bases, with 10 bases lying between them. Germline CDR1 LGHNA, CDR2 YNFKEQ. CDR3 in amino acids: CASSQGLGGSYEQYF. The DNA for the CDR3 is TGTGCCAGCAGCCAAGGTCTGGGGGGCTCCTACGAGCAGTACTTC.

The chain has TRBV5-5 and TRBJ1-1, with 12 bases aligning to TRBD1. CDR1 SGHKS and CDR2 YYEKEE come from the germline V gene (reference sequence). Trimming cost V 4 bases and J 4 bases; bases outside gene matches: 8. CDR3 length: 16 residues. The CDR3 sequence: CASSRGQGAWVTEAFF. CDR3 nucleotide sequence: TGTGCCAGCAGCAGGGGACAGGGGGCGTGGGTCACTGAAGCTTTCTTT.

The V and J genes are TRBV6-4 and TRBJ2-2, with D possibly TRBD2 on 6 matching bases. V was shortened by 8 bases and J by 3 bases, with 16 bases between the two germline ends. CDR3 size: 15 residues. From germline, CDR1 is MRHNA and CDR2 SNTAGT. CDR3 DNA: TGTGCCAGCTCAAGTGGTCCGGGGGACACCGGGGAGCTGTTTTTT. Protein: CASSSGPGDTGELFF.

This chain uses TRBV6-5 with TRBJ2-7, with 9 bases fitting TRBD2. Germline CDR1 is MNHEY and CDR2 is SVGAGI. The CDR3 totals 14 residues. J lost 3 bases, V lost 3 bases, and 3 bases had no gene match. CDR3 in DNA: TGTGCCAGCAGTTATGCGGGAGGGAACTACGAGCAGTACTTC. This codes for CASSYAGGNYEQYF.

The CDR3 region has the DNA TGTGCCAGCAGCTTAAGGGTGGAGGCGACCTACGAGCAGTACTTC. Translation: CASSLRVEATYEQYF. The rearrangement links TRBV13 to TRBJ2-7; tentatively, D is TRBD2 (5 bases). Germline assignment: CDR1 PRHDT and CDR2 FYEKMQ (reference sequence). Trimming left V 2 bases short and J 2 bases short, with 13 bases between. This CDR3 has 15 amino acids.

The chain carries TRBV27 and TRBJ2-1, with a possible D match to TRBD2 (5 bases). This CDR3 is built from 14 residues. Trimming pared 0 bases from V and 7 bases from J, leaving 10 bases between. Germline V gene lookup returns CDR1 MNHEY and CDR2 SMNVEV (reference sequence). CDR3 nucleotide sequence: TGTGCCAGCAGTTTATCGAGAACGGGAAATGAGCAGTTCTTC. Protein product: CASSLSRTGNEQFF.

This chain links TRBV30 with TRBJ1-2; the match to TRBD1 covers 7 bases. V was clipped by 6 bases and J by 6 bases; unmatched bases: 10. This CDR3 is 13 amino acids long. Germline-derived CDR1 and CDR2 are GTSNPN and SVGIG (reference sequence). The CDR3 coding sequence is TGTGCCTGCCGACAGGGTGGAAGCGATGGCTACACCTTC. Its protein is CACRQGGSDGYTF.

This clone was detected once. The chain has TRBV30 and TRBJ1-1, with D possibly being TRBD1 (5 bases). Trimming left V 0 bases short and J 5 bases short, with 19 bases between. The CDR3 length is 16 residues. Looked up from germline, CDR1 is GTSNPN and CDR2 is SVGIG (reference sequence). The CDR3 nucleotides are TGTGCCTGGAGTGTAAGGCATTGGGTTAAGGGGACTGAAGCTTTCTTT. Its translation: CAWSVRHWVKGTEAFF. Based on the CDR3 plus reference TRBV30 and TRBJ1-1, the full variable domain is SQTIHQWPATLVQPVGSPLSLECTVEGTSNPNLYWYRQAAGRGLQLLFYSVGIGQISSEVPQNLSASRPQDRQFILSSKKLLLSDSGFYLCAWSVRHWVKGTEAFFGQGTRLTVV.

This clone was seen a single time. CDR3 coding DNA: TGTGCCAGCAGTGTAGCAGGGCCAGACACTGAAGCTTTCTTT. Its translation: CASSVAGPDTEAFF. V gene TRBV25-1 combines with J gene TRBJ1-1; possible D gene TRBD1, 5 bases. This CDR3 is 14 amino acids long. Germline V gene lookup returns CDR1 MGHDK and CDR2 SYGVNS. V was pared by 4 bases and J by 3 bases, with 12 bases between.

The chain combines TRBV30 with TRBJ1-1; possible D gene TRBD1, 5 bases. Trimming took off 1 base at V and 0 bases at J, with 15 bases between the two ends. Per germline, CDR1 GTSNPN and CDR2 SVGIG (reference sequence). The CDR3 extends over 16 amino acids. The CDR3 nucleotides are TGTGCCTGGAGTGCCGGCCTCGGGGGTTTGAACACTGAAGCTTTCTTT. It encodes CAWSAGLGGLNTEAFF.

The rearrangement uses TRBV29-1 and TRBJ1-3; no definite D call. This CDR3 contains 15 residues. The ends were cut back, 7 bases at V and 0 bases at J, with 16 bases in the middle. Germline V CDR1 and CDR2: SQVTM, ANQGSEA. The CDR3 DNA reads as TGCAGCGCCAGCTCGGGGATTGACTCTGGAAACACCATATATTTT. It specifies CSASSGIDSGNTIYF.

This chain joins TRBV6-1 and TRBJ2-2, with 7 bases that match TRBD2. V gave up 7 bases and J gave up 4 bases; unmatched junction bases: 9. This CDR3 has 15 amino acids. In germline, CDR1 is MNHNS, CDR2 SASEGT. CDR3 amino acids: CASTSWGGSTGELFF. CDR3 bases: TGTGCCAGCACCTCATGGGGGGGGTCCACCGGGGAGCTGTTTTTT.

V usage is TRBV9 and J usage is TRBJ1-1; 8 bases match TRBD1. The CDR3 consists of 13 residues. V was pared by 4 bases and J by 10 bases, with 9 bases of the junction left unmatched. Germline V CDR1 and CDR2: SGDLS, YYNGEE. The CDR3 nucleotides are TGTGCCAGCAGCAGAGGGCAGGGGGCGCGAGCTTTCTTT. This encodes CASSRGQGARAFF.

The chain combines TRBV7-2 with TRBJ2-7; D not certain. Trimming took off 5 bases at V and 4 bases at J, with 6 bases between the two ends. Per the germline V gene, CDR1 is SGHTA and CDR2 is FQGNSA. The CDR3 consists of 11 residues. In DNA form, the CDR3 reads TGTGCCAGCAGCATTTCTTACGAGCAGTACTTC. This codes for CASSISYEQYF.

This clone appeared once. The chain employs TRBV11-2 and TRBJ2-7; no clear D. The CDR3 has 14 residues. Trimming shortened V by 2 bases and J by 0 bases, and 8 bases separated the two germline ends. Germline-derived CDR1 and CDR2 are SGHAT and FQNNGV. The CDR3 protein is CASSLYRRSYEQYF. CDR3 bases: TGTGCCAGCAGCTTATACAGACGCTCCTACGAGCAGTACTTC.

The CDR3 loop reads CATSRDSGGVDEQFF. DNA of the CDR3: TGTGCCACCAGCAGAGATTCGGGGGGGGTGGATGAGCAGTTCTTC. J is TRBJ2-1 and V is TRBV15; 8 nucleotides align to TRBD2. The V and J ends lost 0 bases and 8 bases, in that order; junction bases with no gene match: 6. The CDR3 is 15 amino acids. Germline values: CDR1 LNHNV, CDR2 YYDKDF (reference sequence).

This chain links TRBV5-1 with TRBJ2-7; TRBD2 matches at 16 bases. Germline CDR1 is SGHRS and CDR2 is YFSETQ. Unmatched junction bases numbered 11, after V lost 4 bases and J lost 7 bases. The CDR3 extends over 17 amino acids. The CDR3 region has the DNA TGCGCCAGCAGCGAGGGGACTAGCGGGGGGGCCGTATGGGAGCAGTACTTC. Translated, it gives CASSEGTSGGAVWEQYF.

The genes are TRBV30 and TRBJ2-1; TRBD2 aligns across 9 bases. Unmatched junction bases numbered 11, after V lost 2 bases and J lost 9 bases. The CDR3 is 15 amino acids. The V gene's germline CDR1 is GTSNPN and CDR2 SVGIG (reference sequence). The CDR3 is CAWSPRDSGSFEQFF. CDR3 nucleotides: TGTGCCTGGAGTCCCCGGGATAGCGGGAGCTTTGAGCAGTTCTTC.

The CDR3, as DNA: TGTGCCAGCAGGGGGGGGGCCGGGGAGCCCCAGCATTTT. This gives the protein CASRGGAGEPQHF. The chain employs TRBV2 and TRBJ1-5, with D possibly TRBD1 on 6 matching bases. CDR1 and CDR2 from the germline V gene are SNHLY and FYNNEI. V dropped 6 bases and J dropped 8 bases, with 14 bases sitting between them. The CDR3 contains 13 residues.

J is TRBJ2-1 and V is TRBV19, with TRBD2 matching over 12 bases. This CDR3 is built from 17 residues. The J segment lost 7 bases and the V segment lost 5 bases, leaving 12 bases of the junction unmatched. Per the germline V gene, CDR1 is LNHDA and CDR2 is SQIVND (reference sequence). CDR3 sequence reads: CASSVGLAGTSWNEQFF. In nucleotides, the CDR3 is TGTGCCAGTAGTGTAGGACTAGCGGGGACTTCGTGGAATGAGCAGTTCTTC.

This sequence joins TRBV7-9 and TRBJ1-4, with 10 bases fitting TRBD1. Germline V gives CDR1 SEHNR, CDR2 FQNEAQ (reference sequence). The CDR3 has 14 residues. V was pared by 5 bases and J by 13 bases, with 10 bases of the junction left unmatched. CDR3 residues: CASSLDRGQGGLFF. The CDR3 bases are TGTGCCAGCAGCCTCGACAGGGGGCAGGGGGGACTGTTTTTT.

The V call is TRBV6-5, the J call TRBJ2-7, with 8 positions matching TRBD2. Trimming took 0 bases from V and 3 from J; bases not matched to a gene: 4. Germline V gene sequence: CDR1 MNHEY, CDR2 SVGAGI. The CDR3 is 15 residues long. The CDR3: CASSYSAGENYEQYF. The CDR3 DNA is TGTGCCAGCAGTTACTCAGCGGGGGAGAACTACGAGCAGTACTTC.

In its sample, this clone was seen a few times. This sequence joins TRBV11-1 and TRBJ1-1, with D hard to call. CDR3 size: 12 residues. Germline CDR1 is SGHAT and CDR2 is FQDESV (reference sequence). V was cut by 5 bases and J by 8 bases, with 12 bases left in between. The CDR3: CASSREGREAFF. The DNA of the CDR3 is TGTGCCAGCAGCCGAGAGGGCAGAGAAGCTTTCTTT.

This sequence joins TRBV6-6 and TRBJ1-1; D uncertain. Per the germline V gene, CDR1 is MNHNY and CDR2 is SVGAGI (reference sequence). Trimming stripped 2 bases from V and 4 bases from J, with 8 bases between. The CDR3 contains 13 residues. The CDR3: CASSYGEGTEAFF. DNA of the CDR3: TGTGCCAGCAGTTACGGGGAGGGCACTGAAGCTTTCTTT.

The chain uses TRBV30 and TRBJ2-1; 8 positions match TRBD2. The V and J ends lost 2 bases and 2 bases, in that order; junction bases with no gene match: 2. CDR1 GTSNPN and CDR2 SVGIG come from the germline V gene (reference sequence). CDR3 length: 14 amino acids. As DNA, the CDR3 is TGTGCCTGGAGTCGGGGGGGCGCCTACAATGAGCAGTTCTTC. Residues: CAWSRGGAYNEQFF.

This clone was recorded once. The V gene is TRBV2, the J gene TRBJ1-2; TRBD1 aligns across 10 bases. V lost 6 bases and J lost 4; bases outside the gene matches: 8. Per germline, CDR1 SNHLY and CDR2 FYNNEI. The CDR3 is 15 amino acids. As DNA, the CDR3 is TGTGCCAGCAGCTCGACAGGGGGCGTAAGCTATGGCTACACCTTC. Its protein is CASSSTGGVSYGYTF.

The chain uses TRBV27 and TRBJ1-5, with no clear D. This CDR3 is built from 15 residues. Germline assignment: CDR1 MNHEY and CDR2 SMNVEV (reference sequence). V was clipped by 5 bases and J by 1 base, with 12 bases between them. The CDR3 reads CASSPTQLSNQPQHF. The CDR3 nucleotides are TGTGCCAGCAGTCCTACACAGCTAAGCAATCAGCCCCAGCATTTT.

The genes are TRBV5-6 and TRBJ1-1, with D possibly matching TRBD1 (6 bases). Germline V gene data show CDR1 as SGHDT and CDR2 as YYEEEE. The CDR3 contains 15 residues. Trimming shortened V by 0 bases and J by 3 bases, and 12 bases separated the two germline ends. The chain's CDR3 is CASSLVPDSYTEAFF. The CDR3 nucleotides are TGTGCCAGCAGCTTGGTCCCGGACAGCTACACTGAAGCTTTCTTT.

The rearrangement joins TRBV4-3 to TRBJ2-5; 8 positions agree with TRBD2. In germline, CDR1 is LGHNA, CDR2 YSLEER. CDR3 length: 15 amino acids. J gave up 5 bases and V 1 base, and 6 bases lay outside the gene matches. CDR3 sequence (DNA): TGCGCCAGCAGCCAAGGCAATGCGGGGGGTGAGACCCAGTACTTC. This sequence encodes CASSQGNAGGETQYF.

The J gene is TRBJ2-1, the V gene TRBV30; 11 bases agree with TRBD2. CDR3 size: 15 residues. V shed 2 bases, J shed 6 bases, and the junction held 6 bases outside the gene matches. CDR1 and CDR2 from the germline V gene are GTSNPN and SVGIG (reference sequence). The CDR3 here is CAWSLTSGALNEQFF. Here the CDR3 DNA reads TGTGCCTGGAGTCTGACTAGCGGGGCACTCAATGAGCAGTTCTTC.